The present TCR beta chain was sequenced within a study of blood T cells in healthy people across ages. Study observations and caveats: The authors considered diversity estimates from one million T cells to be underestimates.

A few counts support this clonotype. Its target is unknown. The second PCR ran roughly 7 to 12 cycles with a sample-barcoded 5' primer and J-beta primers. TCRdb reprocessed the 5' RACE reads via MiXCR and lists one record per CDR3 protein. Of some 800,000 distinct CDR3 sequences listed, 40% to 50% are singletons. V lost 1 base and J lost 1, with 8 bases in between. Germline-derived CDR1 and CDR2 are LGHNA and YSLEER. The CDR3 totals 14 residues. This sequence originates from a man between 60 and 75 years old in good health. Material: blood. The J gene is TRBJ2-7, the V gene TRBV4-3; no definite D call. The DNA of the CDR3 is TGCGCCAGCAGCCAAGGGCTGGGTTCCTACGAGCAGTACTTC. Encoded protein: CASSQGLGSYEQYF.